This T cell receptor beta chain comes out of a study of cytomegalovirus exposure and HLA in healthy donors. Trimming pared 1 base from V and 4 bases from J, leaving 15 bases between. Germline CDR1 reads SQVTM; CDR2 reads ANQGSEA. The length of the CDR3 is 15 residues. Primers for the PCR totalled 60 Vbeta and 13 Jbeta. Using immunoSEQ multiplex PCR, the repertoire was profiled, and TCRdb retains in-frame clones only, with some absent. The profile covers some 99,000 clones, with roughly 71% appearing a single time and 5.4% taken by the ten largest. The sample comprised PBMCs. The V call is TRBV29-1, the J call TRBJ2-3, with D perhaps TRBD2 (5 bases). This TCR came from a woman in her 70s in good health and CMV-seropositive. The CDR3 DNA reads TGCAGCGTTGAAGGTCGCAGCGGCGCCCCAGATACGCAGTATTTT. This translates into CSVEGRSGAPDTQYF.